This TCR beta chain is from a study of blood T cell repertoires in COVID-19. Study details: The origin of the acute and convalescent COVID-19 samples was the United States, Italy and Spain.

This clone was picked up one time. TCRdb keeps only in-frame clones here, not all; method: immunoSEQ multiplex PCR. The sample includes some 270,000 clones, roughly 89% seen only once; the top ten take 1.5% to 2%. Individuals aged about 18 to 100 years were recruited from fewer than 30 US areas. Participant-reported clinical history was the basis for cohort assignment. The recovered donors of Cohort 3 showed two negative PCRs, clearance, or symptom resolution. Germline V gene lookup returns CDR1 KGHDR and CDR2 SFDVKD. V lost 2 bases, J lost 7 bases, and 15 bases lay in between. The CDR3 runs to 15 residues.

The sample was PBMCs or T cells enriched from blood (not recorded which). This clonotype originated in a woman aged 40 to 49 who had recovered from COVID-19. The chain is built from TRBV24-1 and TRBJ2-3; D perhaps matches TRBD2 (5 bases). The CDR3 coding sequence is TGTGCCACCAGTGATTCTACAACGGCGGGTTATACGCAGTATTTT. Translating it yields CATSDSTTAGYTQYF.